These 24 T cell receptor beta chains were sequenced from one sample in a study of shared clonotypes between healthy human individuals (dated by TCRdb to 2018 to 2020). Receptor libraries were prepared by the immunoSEQ multiplex PCR assay. TCRdb re-hosts the immuneACCESS table, in-frame sequences only. Its copies lack some clones; in the studies checked, an unresolved V gene accounts for under half of them, and the cause for the rest is not known. A total of 1.5 million to 1.9 million clones appear in this sample, approximately 98% of them only once. The ten biggest clones cover about 0.45% of the sample. The source material was naive CD4+ T cells sorted from blood. According to the study, the label for this sample's cell subset or site signals: CD45RA+ positively selected. These TCRs come from a man aged 30-40 years in good health.

The chain has TRBV15 and TRBJ2-5; tentatively, D is TRBD1 (6 bases). The germline V and J ends were trimmed by 1 base and 0 bases, with 9 bases remaining between them. The CDR3 has 15 residues. CDR1 and CDR2 (germline): LNHNV, YYDKDF (reference sequence). The CDR3 DNA sequence: TGTGCCACCAGCAGAGCTAGGACAGACCAAGAGACCCAGTACTTC. Translation: CATSRARTDQETQYF.

The chain carries TRBV30 and TRBJ1-3; D is possibly TRBD1 (6 bases). The length of the CDR3 is 15 residues. Germline values: CDR1 GTSNPN, CDR2 SVGIG (reference sequence). Trimming stripped 0 bases from V and 2 bases from J, with 11 bases between. For the CDR3, the DNA is TGTGCCTGGAGTGTATGGGGGGCACCTGGAAACACCATATATTTT. It is translated as CAWSVWGAPGNTIYF.

The rearrangement links TRBV4-1 to TRBJ1-5; tentative D call: TRBD1 (5 bases). CDR3 size: 17 residues. CDR1 MGHRA and CDR2 YSYEKL come from the germline V gene. Between the trimmed V and J ends, which lost 1 base and 2 bases, there was a span of 15 bases. The CDR3 loop reads CASSQGARDSRNQPQHF. CDR3 DNA sequence: TGCGCCAGCAGCCAAGGTGCCCGGGACTCACGCAATCAGCCCCAGCATTTT.

The V and J genes are TRBV5-1 and TRBJ2-7, with D tentatively TRBD2 (5 bases). The CDR3 has 16 amino acids. Germline V gene lookup returns CDR1 SGHRS and CDR2 YFSETQ. Trimming stripped 3 bases from V and 6 bases from J, with 22 bases between. CDR3 region: CASSSSGPRAYGEQYF. For the CDR3, the DNA is TGCGCCAGCAGCTCATCCGGGCCGAGGGCTTATGGCGAGCAGTACTTC.

The chain combines TRBV7-6 with TRBJ2-1; 9 nucleotides agree with TRBD2. Germline CDR1 is SGHVS and CDR2 is FNYEAQ. The CDR3 has 15 residues. The V and J ends lost 8 bases and 6 bases, in that order; junction bases with no gene match: 11. CDR3 nucleotide sequence: TGTGCCAGCGGGTTTATAGCGGGAGCCGTCAATGAGCAGTTCTTC. Translating gives CASGFIAGAVNEQFF.

This rearrangement joins TRBV5-1 to TRBJ1-2, with D perhaps matching TRBD1 (5 bases). The germline V gene encodes CDR1 SGHRS and CDR2 YFSETQ. The CDR3 extends over 14 amino acids. Between the trimmed V and J ends, which lost 3 bases and 8 bases, there was a span of 17 bases. CDR3: CASSSDTYILGYTF. The DNA of the CDR3 is TGCGCCAGCAGCTCGGACACCTATATTCTGGGCTACACCTTC. Full variable domain (remainder filled in from reference TRBV5-1 and TRBJ1-2): KAGVTQTPRYLIKTRGQQVTLSCSPISGHRSVSWYQQTPGQGLQFLFEYFSETQRNKGNFPGRFSGRQFSNSRSEMNVSTLELGDSALYLCASSSDTYILGYTFGSGTRLTVV.

The CDR3 loop reads CASSAGVSQHF. In nucleotides, the CDR3 is TGTGCCAGCAGTGCGGGGGTTTCCCAGCATTTT. The chain is built from TRBV6-1 and TRBJ1-5, with a possible D match to TRBD1 (5 bases). CDR1 MNHNS and CDR2 SASEGT come from the germline V gene. The V end lost 4 bases, the J end lost 11 bases, and 9 bases lay between the germline ends. The CDR3 has 11 residues.

This sequence joins TRBV2 and TRBJ2-1, with D perhaps TRBD2 (6 bases). The V end was cut by 8 bases, the J end by 4 bases, with 12 bases between. Germline V lookup: CDR1 SNHLY, CDR2 FYNNEI. The CDR3 has 13 amino acids. CDR3: CASAVGGYNEQFF. In DNA form, the CDR3 reads TGTGCCAGCGCCGTAGGAGGGTACAATGAGCAGTTCTTC.

This clone came up once. The V gene is TRBV5-1, the J gene TRBJ2-3, with D perhaps matching TRBD2 (6 bases). In germline, CDR1 is SGHRS, CDR2 YFSETQ. The length of the CDR3 is 16 residues. Trimming took off 4 bases at V and 2 bases at J, with 17 bases between the two ends. CDR3 sequence (DNA): TGCGCCAGCAGCCCTCGGGTGGCGGGGCTCACAGATACGCAGTATTTT. This codes for CASSPRVAGLTDTQYF.

CDR3 residues: CASSIIGYNEQFF. The CDR3 DNA follows: TGTGCCAGTAGTATAATAGGCTACAATGAGCAGTTCTTC. The chain links TRBV19 to TRBJ2-1; unclear D gene. This CDR3 is built from 13 residues. Germline CDR1 is LNHDA and CDR2 is SQIVND (reference sequence). The germline V and J ends were trimmed by 2 bases and 3 bases, with 5 bases remaining between them.

The chain carries TRBV10-1 and TRBJ2-7; tentative D call: TRBD2 (6 bases). The CDR3 is 14 residues long. Per germline, CDR1 WNHNN and CDR2 SYGVQD (reference sequence). Trimming took 2 bases from V and 2 from J, leaving 10 bases between them. The CDR3 DNA is TGCGCCAGCAGTGAGCGGGAGTTCCCCTACGAGCAGTACTTC. It codes for CASSEREFPYEQYF.

This rearrangement joins TRBV11-3 to TRBJ2-6; maybe TRBD2 (6 bases). The germline V and J ends were trimmed by 4 bases and 2 bases, with 12 bases remaining between them. CDR1 and CDR2 (germline): SGHNT, YENEEA. The length of the CDR3 is 16 residues. The CDR3 sequence: CASSSEGRAGANVLTF. Here the CDR3 DNA reads TGTGCCAGCAGCTCGGAGGGGCGCGCTGGGGCCAACGTCCTGACTTTC.

The chain couples TRBV18 to TRBJ1-1, with TRBD1 matching 8 bases. The CDR3 length is 12 residues. The V gene's germline CDR1 is KGHSH and CDR2 LQKENI. V shed 4 bases and J 8 bases; nucleotides not matched to a gene: 3. The CDR3 DNA is TGTGCCAGCTCACGACAGGGGTACGAAGCTTTCTTT. It yields the protein CASSRQGYEAFF.

This chain links TRBV14 with TRBJ1-4; D remains unclear. The CDR3 spans 13 residues. V shed 6 bases and J shed 4 bases, with 9 bases lying between them. The germline V gene has CDR1 SGHDN and CDR2 FVKESK. The CDR3 nucleotides are TGTGCCAGCAGTTGGGAAATTAATGAAAAACTGTTTTTT. Translating it yields CASSWEINEKLFF. Based on the CDR3 plus reference TRBV14 and TRBJ1-4, the full variable domain is EAGVTQFPSHSVIEKGQTVTLRCDPISGHDNLYWYRRVMGKEIKFLLHFVKESKQDESGMPNNRFLAERTGGTYSTLKVQPAELEDSGVYFCASSWEINEKLFFGSGTQLSVL.

The V call is TRBV5-1, the J call TRBJ1-2, with D unclear. Germline V gene lookup returns CDR1 SGHRS and CDR2 YFSETQ. Trimming pared 5 bases from V and 0 bases from J, leaving 8 bases between. The CDR3 is 13 residues long. CDR3 nucleotides: TGCGCCAGCAGGGCTTCACCTAACTATGGCTACACCTTC. Translated: CASRASPNYGYTF.

V and J are TRBV5-4 and TRBJ2-1; 8 nucleotides line up with TRBD1. With 4 bases clipped from V and 8 bases from J, the junction kept 11 bases outside the gene matches. CDR3 size: 15 residues. Germline-derived CDR1 and CDR2 are SGHNT and YYREEE (reference sequence). The CDR3 reads CASSHRGSLVHEQFF. CDR3 DNA sequence: TGTGCCAGCAGCCACAGGGGGTCGTTGGTACATGAGCAGTTCTTC. The complete variable domain, with remaining parts taken from reference TRBV5-4 and TRBJ2-1, reads ETGVTQSPTHLIKTRGQQVTLRCSSQSGHNTVSWYQQALGQGPQFIFQYYREEENGRGNFPPRFSGLQFPNYSSELNVNALELDDSALYLCASSHRGSLVHEQFFGPGTRLTVL.

This chain joins TRBV19 and TRBJ2-7; possibly TRBD1 for D (6 bases). Germline assignment: CDR1 LNHDA and CDR2 SQIVND (reference sequence). V lost 3 bases and J 4 bases, leaving 16 bases between the germline ends. CDR3 length: 15 amino acids. Here the CDR3 DNA reads TGTGCCAGTAGTATTTCGTGGGGGCAAGGATACGAGCAGTACTTC. Translating gives CASSISWGQGYEQYF.

CDR3 bases: TGCGCCAGCAGCGGGACGGGAGCACCAGTAGAGACCCAGTACTTC. It specifies CASSGTGAPVETQYF. The rearrangement links TRBV5-1 to TRBJ2-5, with D maybe TRBD2 (6 bases). V shed 4 bases and J shed 4 bases, with 17 bases lying between them. This CDR3 is built from 15 residues. Germline CDR1 is SGHRS and CDR2 is YFSETQ.

This sequence joins TRBV9 and TRBJ1-5; a possible D gene is TRBD1 (5 bases). Germline V lookup: CDR1 SGDLS, CDR2 YYNGEE. Trimming removed 3 bases at V and 0 bases at J, with 10 bases between. The CDR3 is 15 amino acids. This CDR3 is CASSADTHSNQPQHF. CDR3 sequence (DNA): TGTGCCAGCAGCGCGGACACCCATAGCAATCAGCCCCAGCATTTT.

The rearrangement links TRBV25-1 to TRBJ2-1; TRBD1 agrees at 10 bases. The CDR3 runs 13 residues. CDR1 is MGHDK, CDR2 SYGVNS, per germline. V shed 7 bases, J shed 10 bases, and the junction held 7 bases outside the gene matches. CDR3 sequence: CASIRTGGHEQFF. CDR3 DNA sequence: TGTGCCAGCATCCGGACAGGGGGACACGAGCAGTTCTTC.

Worth noting for this clone: Other DNA sequences within the sample encode an identical CDR3. The chain carries TRBV7-9 and TRBJ1-1; possible D gene TRBD1, 6 bases. The V and J ends lost 5 bases and 1 base respectively, with 11 bases between them. This CDR3 is built from 14 residues. Germline V gene sequence: CDR1 SEHNR, CDR2 FQNEAQ (reference sequence). The CDR3 reads CASSPRGGNTEAFF. The DNA for the CDR3 is TGTGCCAGCAGCCCGAGAGGGGGGAACACTGAAGCTTTCTTT.

This chain joins TRBV27 and TRBJ2-5; D gene unclear. The length of the CDR3 is 14 residues. Germline-derived CDR1 and CDR2 are MNHEY and SMNVEV (reference sequence). Between the trimmed V and J ends, which lost 8 bases and 4 bases, there was a span of 17 bases. In DNA, the CDR3 is TGTGCCAGCGGCCAGAGTTGGGTAATAGAGACCCAGTACTTC. It specifies CASGQSWVIETQYF.

The chain uses TRBV10-2 and TRBJ2-7, with 8 bases identical to TRBD2. Per germline, CDR1 WSHSY and CDR2 SAAADI. V lost 4 bases to trimming and J lost 4 bases; unmatched junction nucleotides: 6. The CDR3 has 14 amino acids. The CDR3 bases are TGCGCCAGCAGTGCTTTTCGGGAGGGATACGAGCAGTACTTC. Amino acids: CASSAFREGYEQYF.

The J gene is TRBJ1-1, the V gene TRBV9, with TRBD1 matching over 7 bases. Germline CDR1 SGDLS, CDR2 YYNGEE. Trimming cost V 0 bases and J 0 bases; bases outside gene matches: 5. CDR3 length: 16 residues. This CDR3 reads CASSVDLQGMNTEAFF. CDR3 bases: TGTGCCAGCAGCGTAGACTTACAGGGGATGAACACTGAAGCTTTCTTT.